Each of the 2 T cell receptor beta chains below was sequenced from the same sample in a study of cytomegalovirus exposure and HLA in healthy donors. Amplification used 60 Vbeta primers and 13 Jbeta primers. Assay: immunoSEQ multiplex PCR; the TCRdb copy retains only in-frame clones and omits some. The sample consists of over 120,000 clones, over 70% of them appearing once. Input material: PBMCs. Every receptor here comes from a man in his forties in good health and CMV-seronegative.

The chain employs TRBV7-6 and TRBJ2-7; D possibly corresponds to TRBD1 (5 bases). Per the germline V gene, CDR1 is SGHVS and CDR2 is FNYEAQ. The CDR3 has 14 amino acids. V lost 5 bases and J 4 bases, leaving 15 bases between the germline ends. CDR3 residues: CASSQQESGYEQYF. CDR3 DNA sequence: TGTGCCAGCAGCCAACAGGAAAGTGGGTACGAGCAGTACTTC.

The chain has TRBV19 and TRBJ1-5, with D possibly being TRBD1 (6 bases). This CDR3 region has 16 residues. Between the trimmed V and J ends, which lost 5 bases and 0 bases, there was a span of 14 bases. Germline V CDR1 and CDR2: LNHDA, SQIVND (reference sequence). CDR3 sequence (DNA): TGTGCCAGTAGTCCTGGTCACAGGGCTAGCAATCAGCCCCAGCATTTT. Translated: CASSPGHRASNQPQHF.